This T cell receptor (beta chain) emerged from a study of low-dose radiotherapy and immunotherapy resistance in tumors. Study context: Each two-week cycle included intravenous cyclophosphamide 200 mg/m2, given one day before radiation and immunotherapy.

It was with a constant-region primer and a V-primer adapter that TCRs were amplified over around 18 PCR cycles. TCRdb called the reads again in MiXCR, with one record for every CDR3 protein. The table includes fewer than 60,000 distinct CDR3 sequences, approximately 12% detected once. Time point specified: before trial treatment. This clonotype has more than one count but fewer than ten. CDR3 length equals 15 residues. Looked up from germline, CDR1 is SGHRS and CDR2 is YFSETQ. Trimming pared 0 bases from V and 6 bases from J, leaving 15 bases between. Here the sequenced sample was PBMCs, taken before treatment. The chain employs TRBV5-1 and TRBJ1-1; D gene unclear. The TCR comes from a female donor with ovarian cancer. The CDR3 loop is CASSLESRMGAEAFF. The CDR3 bases are TGCGCCAGCAGCTTGGAGAGCAGGATGGGCGCTGAAGCTTTCTTT.